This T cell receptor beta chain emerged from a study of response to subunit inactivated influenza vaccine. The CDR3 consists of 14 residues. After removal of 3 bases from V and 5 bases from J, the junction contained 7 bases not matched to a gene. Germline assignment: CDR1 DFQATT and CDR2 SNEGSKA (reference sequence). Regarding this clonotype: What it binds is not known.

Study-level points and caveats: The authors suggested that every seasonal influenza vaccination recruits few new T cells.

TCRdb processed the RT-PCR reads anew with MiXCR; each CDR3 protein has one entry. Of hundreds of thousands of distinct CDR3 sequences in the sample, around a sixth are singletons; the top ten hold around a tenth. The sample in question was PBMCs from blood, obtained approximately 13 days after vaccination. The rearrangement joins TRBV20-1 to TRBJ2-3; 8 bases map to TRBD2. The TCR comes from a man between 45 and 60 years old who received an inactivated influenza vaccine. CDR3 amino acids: CSARVGGARDTQYF. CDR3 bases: TGCAGTGCTAGGGTCGGGGGGGCCCGAGATACGCAGTATTTT.